The clone carrying this TCR beta chain was seen only once. This specimen belongs to a study of T cell clones after liver transplantation. Germline trimming cut 6 bases from V and 6 bases from J; bases unmatched to any gene: 13. CDR3 length equals 16 residues. Germline loops: CDR1 LNHDA, CDR2 SQIVND (reference sequence). Clones were sequenced by immunoSEQ multiplex PCR, and TCRdb holds only the in-frame ones, with some missing. This sample carries about 70,000 clones, approximately 80% of them seen once, and the ten largest clones take 0.79%. The TCR sequence derives from a human patient who received a liver transplant. Some T cells may be supplied by the graft donor. The chain links TRBV19 to TRBJ2-4; 8 bases line up with TRBD1. The source material was CD4+ T cells from blood, sampled 12 months after liver transplant. CDR3 DNA: TGTGCCAGTAGCCCAGGCCCCGGACAGGGTTTAAACATTCAGTACTTC. It encodes CASSPGPGQGLNIQYF.